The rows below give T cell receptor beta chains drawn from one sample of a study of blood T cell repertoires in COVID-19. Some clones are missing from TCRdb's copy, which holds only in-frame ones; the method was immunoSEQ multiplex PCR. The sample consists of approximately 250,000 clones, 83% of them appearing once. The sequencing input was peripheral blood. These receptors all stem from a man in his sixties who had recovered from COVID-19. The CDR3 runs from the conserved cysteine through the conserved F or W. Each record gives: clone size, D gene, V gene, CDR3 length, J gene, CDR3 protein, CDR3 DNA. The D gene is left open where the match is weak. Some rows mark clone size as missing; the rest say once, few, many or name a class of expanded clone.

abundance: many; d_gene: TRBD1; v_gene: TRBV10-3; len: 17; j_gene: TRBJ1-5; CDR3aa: CAISESGQGISNQPQHF; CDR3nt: TGTGCCATCAGTGAGTCCGGACAGGGGATTTCCAATCAGCCCCAGCATTTT
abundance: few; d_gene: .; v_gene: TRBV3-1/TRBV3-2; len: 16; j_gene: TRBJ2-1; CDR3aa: CASSQDRGRIYNEQFF; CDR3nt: TGTGCCAGCAGCCAAGACCGGGGGAGGATTTACAATGAGCAGTTCTTC
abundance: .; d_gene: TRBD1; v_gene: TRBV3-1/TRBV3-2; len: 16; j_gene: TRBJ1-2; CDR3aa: CASSHGQEQRNYGYTF; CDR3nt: TGTGCCAGCAGCCACGGACAGGAACAGCGTAACTATGGCTACACCTTC
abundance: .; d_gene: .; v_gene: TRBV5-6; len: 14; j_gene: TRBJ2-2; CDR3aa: CASSLLGDRPELFF; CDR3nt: TGTGCCAGCAGCTTGCTAGGGGATAGGCCGGAGCTGTTTTTT
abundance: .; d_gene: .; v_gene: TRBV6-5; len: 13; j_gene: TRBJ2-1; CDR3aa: CASSTSSYNEQFF; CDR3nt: TGTGCCAGCAGTACGAGCTCCTACAATGAGCAGTTCTTC
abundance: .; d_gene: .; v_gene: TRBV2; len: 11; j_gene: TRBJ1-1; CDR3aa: CASSPYTEAFF; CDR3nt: TGTGCCAGCAGCCCGTACACTGAAGCTTTCTTT
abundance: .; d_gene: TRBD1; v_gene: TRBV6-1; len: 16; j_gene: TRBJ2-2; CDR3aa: CASSDRTGVYTGELFF; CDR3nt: TGTGCCAGCAGTGACCGGACAGGGGTCTACACCGGGGAGCTGTTTTTT
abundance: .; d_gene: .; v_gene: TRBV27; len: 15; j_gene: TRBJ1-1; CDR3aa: CASSLNQGLNTEAFF; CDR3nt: TGTGCCAGCAGTTTGAACCAGGGGTTGAACACTGAAGCTTTCTTT
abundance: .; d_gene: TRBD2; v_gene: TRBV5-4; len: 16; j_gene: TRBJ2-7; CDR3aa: CASSFSAGVEGYEQYF; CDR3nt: TGTGCCAGCAGCTTCTCCGCGGGAGTTGAGGGCTACGAGCAGTACTTC
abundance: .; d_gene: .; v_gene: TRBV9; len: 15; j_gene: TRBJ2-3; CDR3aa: CASSVTGERADTQYF; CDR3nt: TGTGCCAGCAGCGTTACGGGGGAGAGGGCAGATACGCAGTATTTT
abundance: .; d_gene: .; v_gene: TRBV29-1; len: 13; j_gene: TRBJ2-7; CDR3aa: CSVAGQISYEQYF; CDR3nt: TGCAGCGTTGCTGGACAGATCTCCTACGAGCAGTACTTC
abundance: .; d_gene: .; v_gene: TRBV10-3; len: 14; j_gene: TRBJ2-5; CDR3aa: CAISESGVRETQYF; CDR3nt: TGTGCCATCAGTGAGTCAGGGGTACGGGAGACCCAGTACTTC
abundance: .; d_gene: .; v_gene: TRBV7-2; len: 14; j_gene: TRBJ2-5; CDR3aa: CASRAEVKLETQYF; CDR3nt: TGTGCCAGCAGAGCTGAAGTGAAACTGGAGACCCAGTACTTC
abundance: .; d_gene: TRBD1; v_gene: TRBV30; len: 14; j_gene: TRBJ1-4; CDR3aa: CAWSLTGANEKLFF; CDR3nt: TGTGCCTGGAGTTTGACAGGGGCAAATGAAAAACTGTTTTTT
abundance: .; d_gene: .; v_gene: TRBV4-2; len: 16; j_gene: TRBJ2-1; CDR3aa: CASSQVFSNQDNEQFF; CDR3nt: TGTGCCAGCAGCCAAGTTTTTTCTAACCAGGACAATGAGCAGTTCTTC
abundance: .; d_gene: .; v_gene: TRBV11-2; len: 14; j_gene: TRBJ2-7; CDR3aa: CASSPRGLGYEQYF; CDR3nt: TGTGCCAGCAGCCCCCGTGGGCTCGGCTACGAGCAGTACTTC
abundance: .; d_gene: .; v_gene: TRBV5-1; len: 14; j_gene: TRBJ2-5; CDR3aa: CASSLAAGGETQYF; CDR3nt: TGCGCCAGCAGCTTGGCGGCAGGAGGAGAGACCCAGTACTTC
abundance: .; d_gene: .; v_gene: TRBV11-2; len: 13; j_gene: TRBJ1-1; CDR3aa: CASSLDRRGEAFF; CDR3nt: TGTGCCAGCAGCTTAGACAGAAGGGGGGAAGCTTTCTTT
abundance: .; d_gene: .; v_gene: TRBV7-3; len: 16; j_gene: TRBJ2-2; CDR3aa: CASSSRQGGGPGELFF; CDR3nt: TGTGCCAGCAGCTCCCGGCAAGGGGGGGGGCCCGGGGAGCTGTTTTTT
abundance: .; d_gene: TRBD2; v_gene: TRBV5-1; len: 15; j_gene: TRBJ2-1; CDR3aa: CASSLASGFNNEQFF; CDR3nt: TGCGCCAGCAGCTTGGCTAGCGGGTTCAACAATGAGCAGTTCTTC